Following are 10 T cell receptor beta chains from one sample sequenced in a study of T cell changes during pregnancy in multiple sclerosis. Clones were sequenced by immunoSEQ multiplex PCR, and TCRdb holds only the in-frame ones, with some missing. The table records about 75,000 clones, nearly 95% of them present only once. This specimen was CD4+ T cells from peripheral blood mononuclear cells, taken after pregnancy. Receptors originate from a female donor with multiple sclerosis, enrolled in a pregnancy study.

DNA of the CDR3: TGTGCCAGCAGCTCTTGGGCAGACTCCTACGAGCAGTACTTC. It yields the protein CASSSWADSYEQYF. The V and J genes are TRBV7-6 and TRBJ2-7; D gene uncertain. Trimming took off 4 bases at V and 0 bases at J, with 10 bases between the two ends. Germline V gene lookup returns CDR1 SGHVS and CDR2 FNYEAQ. CDR3 size: 14 residues.

The chain joins TRBV7-6 to TRBJ2-3; TRBD1 matches 10 bases. CDR3 size: 15 residues. Germline V gives CDR1 SGHVS, CDR2 FNYEAQ. V shed 5 bases, J shed 2 bases, and the junction held 4 bases outside the gene matches. In DNA, the CDR3 is TGTGCCAGCAGCCTCGGGACAGGGGTCACAGATACGCAGTATTTT. This translates into CASSLGTGVTDTQYF.

This clone was detected once. The gene calls are TRBV4-3 and TRBJ2-6; D is ambiguous. The germline V gene encodes CDR1 LGHNA and CDR2 YSLEER. The V and J ends lost 5 bases and 4 bases respectively, with 12 bases between them. This CDR3 is 15 amino acids long. The CDR3 nucleotides read TGCGCCAGCAGCTCTGACACGTCCGGGGCCAACGTCCTGACTTTC. Translating gives CASSSDTSGANVLTF.

The J gene is TRBJ2-5, the V gene TRBV19; 8 bases match TRBD2. This CDR3 contains 14 residues. Germline V gene data show CDR1 as LNHDA and CDR2 as SQIVND (reference sequence). The V and J ends lost 9 bases and 9 bases, in that order; junction bases with no gene match: 15. The CDR3 here is CASKMGNSGGAQYF. The DNA for the CDR3 is TGTGCCAGCAAAATGGGAAATTCCGGGGGGGCCCAGTACTTC.

The V call is TRBV6-1, the J call TRBJ2-1; D remains unclear. Trimming stripped 7 bases from V and 8 bases from J, with 15 bases between. The CDR3 spans 13 residues. Germline lookup yields CDR1 MNHNS and CDR2 SASEGT. Here the CDR3 reads CASIPLLADEQFF. CDR3 sequence (DNA): TGTGCCAGCATACCTCTCCTTGCGGATGAGCAGTTCTTC.

The rearrangement uses TRBV6-5 and TRBJ2-1; D is perhaps TRBD2 (5 bases). Trimming removed 11 bases from V and 2 bases from J, with 19 bases in between. The CDR3 contains 15 residues. Germline CDR1 MNHEY, CDR2 SVGAGI. The CDR3 spells CASGRDYKAYNEQFF. As DNA, the CDR3 is TGTGCCTCTGGCCGGGATTACAAAGCCTACAATGAGCAGTTCTTC.

This chain joins TRBV7-9 and TRBJ2-7; 14 bases are a match to TRBD2. This CDR3 region has 14 residues. Trimming took 3 bases from V and 8 from J; bases not matched to a gene: 3. Germline V lookup: CDR1 SEHNR, CDR2 FQNEAQ (reference sequence). The CDR3 DNA reads as TGTGCCAGCAGCTTGGGACTAGCGGGAGTACAGCAGTACTTC. Amino acids: CASSLGLAGVQQYF.

The chain carries TRBV19 and TRBJ2-1; unclear D gene. CDR1 and CDR2 from the germline V gene are LNHDA and SQIVND (reference sequence). The CDR3 is made up of 13 amino acids. V was trimmed by 6 bases and J by 5 bases, leaving 11 bases between them. CDR3 nucleotides: TGTGCCAGTAGAAGTCTAGGTAACAATGAGCAGTTCTTC. Its translation is CASRSLGNNEQFF.

The chain recombines TRBV19 with TRBJ2-7, with D perhaps TRBD2 (6 bases). V was pared by 4 bases and J by 3 bases, with 10 bases between. The CDR3 consists of 13 residues. CDR1 is LNHDA, CDR2 SQIVND, per germline (reference sequence). This CDR3 is CASSRSGLYEQYF. The CDR3 DNA is TGTGCCAGTAGTAGGAGCGGGCTCTACGAGCAGTACTTC.

This chain uses TRBV19 with TRBJ2-7; D is ambiguous. This CDR3 contains 15 residues. The V gene's germline CDR1 is LNHDA and CDR2 SQIVND (reference sequence). Trimming stripped 3 bases from V and 2 bases from J, with 14 bases between. The CDR3 sequence: CASSMALAATYEQYF. The CDR3 bases are TGTGCCAGTAGTATGGCCTTGGCGGCGACCTACGAGCAGTACTTC.